Sequencing of this TCR beta chain was carried out in a study of CD8+ T cells in alopecia areata listed by TCRdb under 2018. Broadly, across the study: The study used high-throughput TCRbeta sequencing to examine T cell clonal expansion in alopecia areata, in both the C3H/HeJ mouse model and human patients. On the human side, TCRbeta sequencing was run on scalp tissue and on sorted CD4+ and CD8+ peripheral blood T cells from healthy controls and from alopecia areata patients with either patchy or totalis/universalis disease. Clonality in the scalp was compared among normal scalp (n=4), patchy alopecia areata scalp (n=8), and alopecia totalis/universalis scalp (n=8). RNA was extracted with the PAXgene miRNA kit for fixed scalp, the miRNeasy kit for PBMCs, and the RNeasy kit for mouse skin. TCRbeta CDR3 regions were amplified by immunoSEQ multiplex PCR with 35 Vbeta forward and 13 Jbeta reverse primers. Study-level results and caveats: Resident alphabeta T cells in normal human skin are also sequenced, complicating scalp TCR repertoire analysis, unlike mouse skin dominated by gammadelta T cells. Higher clonality and more expanded CD8+ clones were observed in lesional scalp than in normal scalp, particularly in alopecia totalis/universalis, a finding suggestive of antigenic drive. Shared TCR sequences between patients were less evident than in mice, which may be partly attributable to HLA diversity in the patient population.

PBMCs were isolated by density centrifugation and stained for CD3, CD4 and CD8, after which CD4+ and CD8+ T cells were sorted on a FACSAria. Scalp biopsies and blood samples were provided by unaffected controls. About this clone itself: The specificity of this receptor is unknown. Per-nucleotide qualities are absent, and no much larger clonotype sits a single base away.

The CDR3, cysteine through phenylalanine, is 16 amino acids long. This entry keeps only the CDR3 DNA: 48 bases, framed from base 1. For CDR1 and CDR2, the germline V gene (reference sequence) lists LNHNV and YYDKDF. Trimming removed 3 bases from V and 0 bases from J, leaving 9 bases between the germline ends. Libraries were constructed by the immunoSEQ multiplex PCR assay. RNA was extracted from all samples and reverse transcribed into cDNA as template for TCR sequencing. First-strand cDNA was synthesized using SuperScript III with a 2:1 mix of oligo-dT and random hexamers. A synthetic immune receptor repertoire was used to assess amplification bias, and residual bias was removed computationally. From the authors' description of their analysis: After raw reads were preprocessed to remove errors, the CDR3 was defined following IMGT conventions as running from the conserved cysteine to phenylalanine. Clonality was calculated as 1 minus Shannon entropy normalized by log2 of the number of productive unique TCRs. Scalp TCRbeta sequences were cross-referenced with sorted blood CD4 and CD8 repertoires so that the CD4 or CD8 identity of scalp clones could be inferred. The immuneACCESS repertoire file appears here via TCRdb, limited to in-frame rearrangements. These files lack a portion of the clones; in checked studies, under half of the deficit traces to unresolved V genes, and the cause of the others is not known. V, J and clone size reflect that table, while D and trimming were determined from the DNA. The sample records about 200,000 clones, more than 50% of which are singletons. The top ten constitute nearly 5% of the sample.

The TCR sequence derives from a human donor in good health. This sequence uses TRBV15 and TRBJ1-6; the D gene is not confidently resolved. Sequenced sample: CD8+ T cells sorted from blood. CDR3 loop: CATSRDGSSYNSPLHF. The base sequence is TGTGCCACCAGCAGGGACGGGAGCTCCTATAATTCACCCCTCCACTTT.